The 26 T cell receptor beta chains listed next were all sequenced from one sample in a study of blood T cell repertoires in COVID-19. Assay: immunoSEQ multiplex PCR; the TCRdb copy retains only in-frame clones and omits some. The sample lists 60,000 or so clones, roughly 90% seen once, with about 12% in the top ten. Sequences were obtained from peripheral blood. The receptors were gathered from a man aged 60 to 69 with active COVID-19.

V usage is TRBV6-5 and J usage is TRBJ1-2; TRBD1 agrees at 10 bases. V lost 10 bases and J lost 2; bases outside the gene matches: 7. This CDR3 region has 14 residues. The germline CDR1 and CDR2 sequences are MNHEY and SVGAGI. For the CDR3, the DNA is TGTGCCACCATTGGGGACAGGGGCAACTATGGCTACACCTTC. This encodes CATIGDRGNYGYTF.

The chain is built from TRBV6-5 and TRBJ1-2, with 7 bases fitting TRBD1. The length of the CDR3 is 13 residues. In germline, CDR1 is MNHEY, CDR2 SVGAGI. The trim removed 6 bases at V and 2 bases at J, leaving 3 bases unmatched. The CDR3 loop is CASSLGQNYGYTF. Written as DNA, the CDR3 is TGTGCCAGCAGCCTGGGACAGAACTATGGCTACACCTTC.

V and J are TRBV3-1 (or the pseudogene TRBV3-2) and TRBJ2-2; D is unclear. Germline V gives CDR1 LGHDT, CDR2 YNNKEL (reference sequence). The V end lost 4 bases, the J end lost 0 bases, and 9 bases lay between the germline ends. The CDR3 covers 15 residues. CDR3 amino acids: CASSRAASNTGELFF. Written as DNA, the CDR3 is TGTGCCAGCAGCCGCGCTGCATCGAACACCGGGGAGCTGTTTTTT.

This chain joins TRBV7-8 and TRBJ1-1; TRBD1 agrees at 7 bases. This CDR3 is built from 16 residues. From germline, CDR1 is SGHVS and CDR2 FQNEAQ. The ends lost 3 bases at V and 1 base at J; junction bases unmatched: 8. In nucleotides, the CDR3 is TGTGCCAGCAGCTTGACAGGGACGCTCTCGAACACTGAAGCTTTCTTT. Its translation is CASSLTGTLSNTEAFF.

The chain employs TRBV3-1 (or the pseudogene TRBV3-2) and TRBJ1-2, with D uncertain. Germline V lookup: CDR1 LGHDT, CDR2 YNNKEL (reference sequence). The length of the CDR3 is 13 residues. The germline V and J ends were trimmed by 4 bases and 4 bases, with 10 bases remaining between them. The DNA for the CDR3 is TGTGCCAGCAGCCGTACTGCCACCTATGGCTACACCTTC. Residues: CASSRTATYGYTF.

This chain links TRBV7-9 with TRBJ2-1; D is unclear. Trimming removed 0 bases at V and 10 bases at J, with 7 bases between. The length of the CDR3 is 12 residues. The germline CDR1 and CDR2 sequences are SEHNR and FQNEAQ (reference sequence). CDR3 residues: CASSLAEREQFF. CDR3 coding DNA: TGTGCCAGCAGCTTAGCGGAGAGGGAGCAGTTCTTC.

This clone was seen only a few times. The V and J genes are TRBV27 and TRBJ2-7; TRBD1 might be the D (5 bases). CDR3 length: 15 residues. CDR1 and CDR2 (germline): MNHEY, SMNVEV (reference sequence). V was pared by 8 bases and J by 4 bases, with 21 bases between. The CDR3 nucleotides read TGTGCCAGCTCCCTCTCAGGGTCGTTAGGGTACGAGCAGTACTTC. This gives the protein CASSLSGSLGYEQYF.

This clone was seen only a few times. The chain links TRBV10-3 to TRBJ1-3, with TRBD1 identical over 7 bases. The length of the CDR3 is 13 residues. Germline V gene lookup returns CDR1 ENHRY and CDR2 SYGVKD. J lost 4 bases, V lost 8 bases, and 5 bases had no gene match. CDR3 loop: CAIGWTGGNTIYF. The CDR3 bases are TGTGCCATCGGATGGACAGGAGGAAACACCATATATTTT.

The gene calls are TRBV12-5 and TRBJ2-2, with 12 positions matching TRBD2. Germline assignment: CDR1 LGHNT and CDR2 FRNRAP. V was clipped by 5 bases and J by 0 bases; unmatched bases: 7. The CDR3 length is 18 residues. DNA of the CDR3: TGTGCTAGTGGTCTGACACTAGCGGGAGGTGCGAACACCGGGGAGCTGTTTTTT. It encodes CASGLTLAGGANTGELFF.

The table lists this clone with a count of one. The CDR3 sequence is CASSPGGQSGNTIYF. The DNA of the CDR3 is TGTGCCAGCAGTCCAGGGGGCCAAAGTGGAAACACCATATATTTT. The chain carries TRBV28 and TRBJ1-3; 8 bases are a match to TRBD1. This CDR3 has 15 amino acids. CDR1 and CDR2 from the germline V gene are MDHEN and SYDVKM. J was trimmed by 3 bases and V by 5 bases; bases with no gene match: 6. The whole variable domain, remainder taken from reference TRBV28 and TRBJ1-3, is DVKVTQSSRYLVKRTGEKVFLECVQDMDHENMFWYRQDPGLGLRLIYFSYDVKMKEKGDIPEGYSVSREKKERFSLILESASTNQTSMYLCASSPGGQSGNTIYFGEGSWLTVV.

The CDR3 DNA sequence: TGTGCCAGCAGCCGGGACAGGTCCTACGAGCAGTACTTC. As protein: CASSRDRSYEQYF. The chain couples TRBV6-5 to TRBJ2-7; 8 bases match TRBD1. CDR3 length: 13 amino acids. Trimming cost V 6 bases and J 1 base; bases outside gene matches: 2. Germline V CDR1 and CDR2: MNHEY, SVGAGI.

The CDR3 sequence is CASSLEGSGANVLTF. As DNA, the CDR3 is TGTGCCAGCAGCTTGGAGGGTTCTGGGGCCAACGTCCTGACTTTC. The genes are TRBV7-3 and TRBJ2-6; tentative D call: TRBD2 (6 bases). The V end was cut by 3 bases, the J end by 1 base, with 7 bases between. Per the germline V gene, CDR1 is SGHTA and CDR2 is FQGTGA. The CDR3 contains 15 residues.

The chain uses TRBV11-2 and TRBJ1-5, with 7 bases matching TRBD1. The V and J ends lost 5 bases and 6 bases, in that order; junction bases with no gene match: 7. This CDR3 is built from 14 residues. Germline V gene data show CDR1 as SGHAT and CDR2 as FQNNGV. For the CDR3, the DNA is TGTGCCAGCAGCAACAGGGGAAAGCCTCAGCCCCAGCATTTT. Protein sequence: CASSNRGKPQPQHF. Full variable domain (remainder filled in from reference TRBV11-2 and TRBJ1-5): EAGVAQSPRYKIIEKRQSVAFWCNPISGHATLYWYQQILGQGPKLLIQFQNNGVVDDSQLPKDRFSAERLKGVDSTLKIQPAKLEDSAVYLCASSNRGKPQPQHFGDGTRLSIL.

V gene TRBV3-1 (or the pseudogene TRBV3-2) combines with J gene TRBJ2-5, with TRBD2 matching over 9 bases. Per the germline V gene, CDR1 is LGHDT and CDR2 is YNNKEL (reference sequence). The J segment lost 5 bases and the V segment lost 2 bases, leaving 15 bases of the junction unmatched. The CDR3 runs to 18 residues. The chain's CDR3 is CASSQQKRREGREETQYF. The CDR3 nucleotides read TGTGCCAGCAGCCAACAAAAGAGGCGGGAGGGCAGGGAGGAGACCCAGTACTTC.

This clone came up a few times. The chain is built from TRBV2 and TRBJ2-2; 8 bases fit TRBD1. Germline CDR1 SNHLY, CDR2 FYNNEI. CDR3 length: 16 residues. V lost 4 bases and J lost 1; bases outside the gene matches: 5. The CDR3 DNA reads as TGTGCCAGCAGTGGAGACAGGGGCTTGAACACCGGGGAGCTGTTTTTT. Translating it yields CASSGDRGLNTGELFF.

The chain carries TRBV27 and TRBJ1-2; 8 bases are shared with TRBD1. Germline-derived CDR1 and CDR2 are MNHEY and SMNVEV (reference sequence). The CDR3 runs to 18 residues. V lost 5 bases and J lost 0; bases outside the gene matches: 14. The CDR3 sequence: CASSLRRTGRSANYGYTF. The CDR3 region has the DNA TGTGCCAGCAGTCTGAGACGGACAGGGCGCTCAGCTAACTATGGCTACACCTTC.

The chain recombines TRBV28 with TRBJ1-1, with a tentative D call TRBD1 (6 bases). From germline, CDR1 is MDHEN and CDR2 SYDVKM. The CDR3 totals 15 residues. Trimming removed 6 bases at V and 1 base at J, with 15 bases between. The CDR3, as DNA: TGTGCCAGCAGCCCAGGTGGGGGCAAGAACACTGAAGCTTTCTTT. Its translation: CASSPGGGKNTEAFF.

The rearrangement joins TRBV9 to TRBJ2-3, with 8 nucleotides matching TRBD2. This CDR3 spans 15 amino acids. V was clipped by 4 bases and J by 5 bases; unmatched bases: 9. The V gene's germline CDR1 is SGDLS and CDR2 YYNGEE. The DNA for the CDR3 is TGTGCCAGCAGCATGAGCGGGAGTGAAGGAGATACGCAGTATTTT. Residues: CASSMSGSEGDTQYF.

This clone was found once. It is unclear where the CDR3 begins or ends on the DNA, so no DNA is shown, and the CDR3 is as TCRdb lists it. The chain employs TRBV5-1 and TRBJ2-7; the table's D call of TRBD1 was not tested on the DNA. The CDR3 adds up to 14 amino acids, both ends counted. Germline V gene data show CDR1 as SGHRS and CDR2 as YFSETQ. CDR3 residues: CASSLVGQGNAKYF.

The chain links TRBV24-1 to TRBJ2-1; D uncertain. Trimming shortened V by 4 bases and J by 0 bases, and 12 bases separated the two germline ends. Germline values: CDR1 KGHDR, CDR2 SFDVKD. The CDR3 has 16 amino acids. The CDR3 here is CATSDRSISSYNEQFF. CDR3 DNA: TGTGCCACCAGTGACCGTTCTATTAGCTCCTACAATGAGCAGTTCTTC.

This chain connects TRBV18 to TRBJ2-1, with D perhaps matching TRBD1 (5 bases). The CDR3 covers 13 residues. V was pared by 1 base and J by 7 bases, with 8 bases between. Per germline, CDR1 KGHSH and CDR2 LQKENI. This CDR3 is CASSPQGINEQFF. CDR3 coding DNA: TGTGCCAGCTCACCACAGGGGATAAATGAGCAGTTCTTC.

This rearrangement joins TRBV6-5 to TRBJ2-3, with 8 bases that match TRBD1. This CDR3 contains 15 residues. Germline CDR1 is MNHEY and CDR2 is SVGAGI. V lost 5 bases to trimming and J lost 5 bases; unmatched junction nucleotides: 9. CDR3 DNA: TGTGCCAGCAGTCACGCCGGGACAGGTATAGATACGCAGTATTTT. Translation: CASSHAGTGIDTQYF.

The chain joins TRBV6-5 to TRBJ2-7; maybe TRBD1 (5 bases). This CDR3 has 11 residues. Germline V gives CDR1 MNHEY, CDR2 SVGAGI. V was trimmed by 8 bases and J by 3 bases, leaving 8 bases between them. This CDR3 reads CASSDNYEQYF. The CDR3 nucleotides are TGTGCCAGCTCGGACAACTACGAGCAGTACTTC.

This chain joins TRBV15 and TRBJ2-3; TRBD1 matches at 8 bases. The CDR3 is 16 amino acids. CDR1 and CDR2 (germline): LNHNV, YYDKDF (reference sequence). J lost 7 bases, V lost 0 bases, and 9 bases had no gene match. The CDR3 nucleotides read TGTGCCACCAGCAGAGATAGGGCACAGGGGGTAAATACGCAGTATTTT. Translated: CATSRDRAQGVNTQYF.

The rearrangement uses TRBV5-4 and TRBJ2-3; TRBD2 aligns across 13 bases. The CDR3 contains 17 residues. V lost 4 bases to trimming and J lost 1 base; unmatched junction nucleotides: 6. Germline CDR1 SGHNT, CDR2 YYREEE (reference sequence). The CDR3 coding sequence is TGTGCCAGCAGCAGGACTAGCGGGGGCCTTCGCACAGATACGCAGTATTTT. It is translated as CASSRTSGGLRTDTQYF.

This clone was detected only once. The chain combines TRBV28 with TRBJ1-6; 8 positions match TRBD1. After removal of 5 bases from V and 3 bases from J, the junction contained 6 bases not matched to a gene. Germline CDR1 MDHEN, CDR2 SYDVKM. This CDR3 comprises 16 residues. The CDR3 DNA sequence: TGTGCCAGCAGTACGGGACAGGCCGACTATAATTCACCCCTCCACTTT. Translating gives CASSTGQADYNSPLHF.